This T cell receptor (beta chain) originates from a study of blood T cell repertoires in COVID-19. Across the study: Sites in the United States, Italy and Spain provided acute and convalescent COVID-19 samples. Sample material is recorded as cDNA or gDNA derived from T cells, B-cell-depleted T cells, or PBMCs.

Study processing details: Amplification of reference gene primers provided the estimated nucleated cell counts. The table came from immunoSEQ multiplex PCR; TCRdb's copy has only in-frame clones and leaves some out. D and trimming come from the DNA, and the V and J calls and clone size come from that table. The profile shows more than 95,000 clones, around four fifths of them singletons. The CDR3 spans 15 residues. Germline loops: CDR1 SNHLY, CDR2 FYNNEI. The V gene lost 6 bases and the J gene lost 5 bases, with 19 bases spanning the gap. This sequence originates from a man in his sixties with acute or convalescent COVID-19. The chain uses TRBV2 and TRBJ1-1, with D maybe TRBD1 (5 bases). Sequenced material: peripheral blood. The CDR3 DNA is TGTGCCAGCAGGATACAAGGGGCCGGAGGGACTGAAGCTTTCTTT. It is translated as CASRIQGAGGTEAFF.